This T cell receptor (beta chain) was profiled in a study of tissue T cells after allogeneic stem cell transplantation. Study conclusions and caveats: Motif-based clustering found tissue-specific repertoire signatures shared across patients, though few clones were shared.

TCRdb's table, derived via immunoSEQ multiplex PCR, lists solely in-frame clones and lacks some. The sample records fewer than 30,000 clones, around 70% being singletons. Worth noting for this clone: The antigen is not known.

Germline V gives CDR1 MNHEY, CDR2 SVGAGI. V dropped 6 bases and J dropped 4; count of bases not matched to a gene: 5. CDR3 size: 14 residues. This sequence originates from a female donor over 55 with lung cancer. Here the sequenced sample was tissue from the ileum, taken at autopsy. This rearrangement joins TRBV6-5 to TRBJ2-7; 11 nucleotides agree with TRBD1. The CDR3 region is CASRDRGPAYEQYF. In DNA form, the CDR3 reads TGTGCCAGCAGGGACAGGGGGCCAGCTTACGAGCAGTACTTC.